The clone carrying this T cell receptor beta chain was counted at least ten times. Antigen: not known. The cDNA was produced through 5'RACE with 10-nucleotide random UMIs. TCRdb redid the calling of the 5' RACE reads with MiXCR, one entry per CDR3 protein. The sample records roughly 98,000 distinct CDR3 sequences, approximately 13% being singletons. This sample's time point: longitudinal time-point 2. PBMCs stored at -80 C, 2 million in total, were the source of the unsorted libraries. These data are taken from a study of neurological immune-mediated disorders. Findings and limits, study-wide: TCR clonal expansion peaked in HTLV-1-associated myelopathy patients and was lowest in multiple sclerosis patients. Because no CDR3 amino acid sequences were shared across subjects by expanded clones, private repertoires were suggested in all groups.

The V and J ends lost 1 base and 0 bases respectively, with 7 bases between them. The CDR3 is 15 amino acids. Looked up from germline, CDR1 is MNHEY and CDR2 is SMNVEV (reference sequence). The rearrangement links TRBV27 to TRBJ1-3; D gene unclear. Sequencing input: PBMCs. The sequence was obtained from a female donor with HTLV-1-associated myelopathy (HAM/TSP). In DNA form, the CDR3 reads TGTGCCAGCAGTTTATGGGGAGCCTCTGGAAACACCATATATTTT. Translation gives CASSLWGASGNTIYF.